This is a list of T cell receptor beta chains from one sample in a study of early T cells in non-severe SARS-CoV-2 infection. TCRdb reprocessed the 5' RACE reads with MiXCR, giving one entry per CDR3 protein. The table includes approximately 71,000 distinct CDR3 sequences, about an eighth detected once. Sequenced material: whole blood, taken at baseline. Every receptor here comes from an adult who was a healthcare worker with PCR-confirmed SARS-CoV-2 infection or an uninfected control (not recorded which). Each CDR3 is given with its conserved first and last residue. The order of the fields is CDR3 length, V gene, D gene, clone size, J gene, CDR3 protein, CDR3 DNA. The D gene is left open where the match is weak. Part of the rows lack a size; the others show once, few, many or a class for expanded clones.

14	TRBV5-5	NA	NA	TRBJ2-1	CASSLAVNYNEQFF	TGTGCCAGCAGCTTGGCCGTCAACTACAATGAGCAGTTCTTC
12	TRBV6-5	NA	few	TRBJ2-5	CASRTGQETQYF	TGTGCCAGCAGGACAGGACAAGAGACCCAGTACTTC
14	TRBV12-3/TRBV12-4	NA	NA	TRBJ1-4	CASSRDIGRIKLFF	TGTGCCAGCAGCCGGGACATCGGACGTATTAAACTGTTTTTT
11	TRBV11-2	NA	NA	TRBJ1-1	CASRRGVEAFF	TGTGCCAGCCGGCGGGGAGTTGAAGCTTTCTTT
11	TRBV6-2/TRBV6-3	TRBD2	many	TRBJ2-7	CATKRGGEQYF	TGTGCCACCAAGCGGGGGGGCGAGCAGTACTTC
14	TRBV12-3/TRBV12-4	NA	NA	TRBJ1-4	CASSLQATNEKLFF	TGTGCCAGCAGTCTACAGGCAACTAATGAAAAACTGTTTTTT
16	TRBV21-1	NA	few	TRBJ2-7	CASRKAEAPGGYEQYF	TGTGCCAGCAGAAAGGCCGAAGCCCCAGGGGGGTACGAGCAGTACTTC
14	TRBV27	TRBD2	NA	TRBJ2-1	CASGGVSSYNEQFF	TGTGCCAGCGGGGGGGTGAGCTCCTACAATGAGCAGTTCTTC
15	TRBV7-2	TRBD1	NA	TRBJ2-3	CASSFRDRESDTQYF	TGTGCCAGCAGCTTTAGGGACAGGGAATCAGATACGCAGTATTTT
15	TRBV4-3	TRBD2	few	TRBJ2-7	CASSQAQTGRDEQYF	TGCGCCAGCAGCCAAGCCCAAACCGGGAGGGACGAGCAGTACTTC
18	TRBV7-2	NA	NA	TRBJ2-3	CASSLRAPGGEGTDTQYF	TGTGCCAGCAGCTTAAGGGCCCCCGGGGGCGAAGGCACAGATACGCAGTATTTT
13	TRBV12-3/TRBV12-4	NA	many	TRBJ1-5	CASRLASTQPQHF	TGTGCCAGCCGACTAGCGTCAACTCAGCCCCAGCATTTT
15	TRBV7-2	NA	many	TRBJ2-2	CASSPGGQTTGELFF	TGTGCCAGCAGCCCCGGGGGGCAGACCACCGGGGAGCTGTTTTTT
16	TRBV5-1	NA	NA	TRBJ1-1	CASSVTTGHQNTEAFF	TGCGCCAGCAGCGTGACGACGGGACACCAGAACACTGAAGCTTTCTTT
14	TRBV7-6	NA	few	TRBJ1-6	CASSPYLYDSPLHF	TGTGCCAGCAGCCCCTATCTCTATGATTCACCCCTCCACTTT
12	TRBV20-1	NA	many	TRBJ2-7	CSASEGSYEQYF	TGCAGTGCTAGTGAGGGATCCTACGAGCAGTACTTC
15	TRBV29-1	TRBD1	NA	TRBJ2-3	CSALPRDRGTDTQYF	TGCAGCGCCCTCCCCCGGGACAGGGGGACAGATACGCAGTATTTT
19	TRBV19	TRBD1	few	TRBJ1-2	CASTPFSLRQGHSAYGYTF	TGTGCCAGTACCCCCTTTTCGCTTCGACAGGGGCATTCCGCCTATGGCTACACCTTC
15	TRBV28	TRBD1	few	TRBJ2-7	CASSLFRDSSYEQYF	TGTGCCAGCAGTTTATTTCGGGACAGCTCCTACGAGCAGTACTTC
15	TRBV28	NA	few	TRBJ2-3	CASSFPRGGTDTQYF	TGTGCCAGCAGTTTTCCGCGGGGAGGCACAGATACGCAGTATTTT
13	TRBV4-1	NA	NA	TRBJ2-7	CASSQDSRGEQYF	TGCGCCAGCAGCCAAGATTCTCGTGGTGAGCAGTACTTC
15	TRBV5-4	TRBD2	many	TRBJ2-3	CASSFSGGAPDTQYF	TGTGCCAGCAGCTTTAGCGGGGGGGCCCCAGATACGCAGTATTTT
15	TRBV20-1	TRBD2	few	TRBJ2-3	CGYEAGLAGADTQYF	TGCGGATATGAAGCGGGACTAGCGGGCGCAGATACGCAGTATTTT
12	TRBV28	NA	few	TRBJ2-7	CATTLAPYEQYF	TGTGCCACGACGCTAGCCCCCTACGAGCAGTACTTC
16	TRBV28	TRBD2	many	TRBJ2-1	CASSLWTSGDYNEQFF	TGTGCCAGCAGTTTATGGACTAGCGGGGACTACAATGAGCAGTTCTTC
14	TRBV20-1	TRBD1	many	TRBJ1-5	CSAADRVSNQPQHF	TGCAGTGCTGCCGACAGGGTTAGCAATCAGCCCCAGCATTTT
16	TRBV6-5	NA	NA	TRBJ1-1	CASSYIGQHLNTEAFF	TGTGCCAGCAGTTATATTGGACAGCACTTGAACACTGAAGCTTTCTTT
16	TRBV5-1	TRBD1	NA	TRBJ2-7	CASSPLPGQGSYEQYF	TGCGCCAGCAGCCCGCTCCCGGGACAGGGCTCCTACGAGCAGTACTTC
14	TRBV4-1	NA	NA	TRBJ1-5	CASSQERVNQPQHF	TGCGCCAGCAGCCAAGAGAGGGTGAATCAGCCCCAGCATTTT
18	TRBV3-1	NA	NA	TRBJ2-1	CASSQDLSGYRAYNEQFF	TGTGCCAGCAGCCAAGATCTTTCGGGGTATAGGGCGTACAATGAGCAGTTCTTC
15	TRBV5-1	TRBD2	NA	TRBJ2-3	CASSFWGGATDTQYF	TGCGCCAGCAGCTTCTGGGGGGGAGCGACAGATACGCAGTATTTT
14	TRBV12-3/TRBV12-4	TRBD1	NA	TRBJ1-2	CASSPRDRTYGYTF	TGTGCCAGCAGTCCCCGGGACAGGACGTATGGCTACACCTTC
14	TRBV2	NA	NA	TRBJ2-5	CASSSQVYQETQYF	TGTGCCAGCTCCTCCCAGGTGTACCAAGAGACCCAGTACTTC
16	TRBV19	NA	NA	TRBJ2-3	CASSLFRDGASDTQYF	TGTGCCAGTAGTTTATTCCGGGACGGTGCGTCAGATACGCAGTATTTT
13	TRBV6-5	NA	NA	TRBJ1-1	CASSSQMNTEAFF	TGTGCCAGCAGTTCCCAAATGAACACTGAAGCTTTCTTT
15	TRBV2	NA	few	TRBJ2-6	CASSAETAGANVLTF	TGTGCCAGCAGTGCTGAAACAGCCGGGGCCAACGTCCTGACTTTC
15	TRBV28	TRBD1	NA	TRBJ2-7	CASSARDRVPYEQYF	TGTGCCAGCAGTGCCCGGGACAGGGTCCCATACGAGCAGTACTTC
16	TRBV7-2	TRBD2	NA	TRBJ2-1	CASSLGLAGAYNEQFF	TGTGCCAGCAGCTTAGGCTTAGCGGGGGCCTACAATGAGCAGTTCTTC
14	TRBV9	NA	few	TRBJ2-2	CASSPTANTGELFF	TGTGCCAGCAGCCCTACAGCGAACACCGGGGAGCTGTTTTTT
13	TRBV12-3/TRBV12-4	NA	many	TRBJ1-4	CASSEKGGLKLFF	TGTGCCAGCAGTGAGAAAGGCGGACTCAAACTGTTTTTT
12	TRBV19	TRBD2	NA	TRBJ2-3	CATRLAGDTQYF	TGTGCCACCCGACTAGCAGGAGATACGCAGTATTTT
12	TRBV5-5	NA	few	TRBJ1-4	CASSLGLSSLFF	TGTGCCAGCAGCTTGGGACTCTCGTCACTGTTTTTT
15	TRBV11-2	NA	few	TRBJ2-2	CASSLVTRGPGELFF	TGTGCCAGCAGCTTAGTAACGCGGGGGCCCGGGGAGCTGTTTTTT
15	TRBV11-2	NA	many	TRBJ2-2	CASSLGTVNTGELFF	TGTGCCAGCAGCTTAGGGACAGTCAACACCGGGGAGCTGTTTTTT